These 23 T cell receptor beta chains were all obtained from the same sample, sequenced in a study of blood T cell repertoires in COVID-19. Assay used: immunoSEQ multiplex PCR; TCRdb lists only in-frame clones, some missing. The table records 200,000 to 250,000 clones, roughly nine tenths of them present only once. Sequences were obtained from PBMCs or T cells enriched from blood (not recorded which). The receptors were gathered from a man aged 25-45 years who had recovered from COVID-19.

The CDR3 DNA reads as TGTGCCAGCTCACCACCGGATCTCGGGTCCTATGGCTACACCTTC. Its protein product is CASSPPDLGSYGYTF. V and J are TRBV18 and TRBJ1-2, with unresolved D. Trimming stripped 0 bases from V and 4 bases from J, with 12 bases between. CDR3 size: 15 residues. The germline V gene has CDR1 KGHSH and CDR2 LQKENI.

The chain carries TRBV19 and TRBJ1-1; the match to TRBD1 covers 7 bases. Germline CDR1 and CDR2: LNHDA and SQIVND (reference sequence). CDR3 length: 15 residues. The trim removed 9 bases at V and 1 base at J, leaving 11 bases unmatched. CDR3 sequence (DNA): TGTGCCAGCGGTAGGACAGGAGCCTCGAACACTGAAGCTTTCTTT. Protein sequence: CASGRTGASNTEAFF.

The chain links TRBV30 to TRBJ2-7; perhaps TRBD2 as D (5 bases). Germline-derived CDR1 and CDR2 are GTSNPN and SVGIG (reference sequence). The CDR3 length is 18 residues. V was pared by 0 bases and J by 4 bases, with 25 bases between. The CDR3, as DNA: TGTGCCTGGAGTGTTCGGGGTTTGAGATTCAACCCGATATACGAGCAGTACTTC. Translation: CAWSVRGLRFNPIYEQYF.

This clone was found once. J is TRBJ2-1 and V is TRBV27; 9 bases fit TRBD1. This CDR3 is built from 15 residues. J was trimmed by 4 bases and V by 5 bases; bases with no gene match: 6. Looked up from germline, CDR1 is MNHEY and CDR2 is SMNVEV (reference sequence). CDR3 protein: CASSPQTGGYNEQFF. The CDR3 bases are TGTGCCAGCAGTCCTCAGACAGGGGGTTACAATGAGCAGTTCTTC.

V usage is TRBV6-5 and J usage is TRBJ1-6, with 8 bases that match TRBD1. Germline V gives CDR1 MNHEY, CDR2 SVGAGI. This CDR3 is built from 14 residues. Unmatched junction bases numbered 9, after V lost 4 bases and J lost 13 bases. CDR3 residues: CASSSGTGFRPLHF. The CDR3 coding sequence is TGTGCCAGCAGTTCCGGGACAGGTTTTCGGCCCCTCCACTTT.

The gene calls are TRBV4-2 and TRBJ1-5; TRBD1 aligns across 8 bases. Germline V gene sequence: CDR1 LGHNA, CDR2 YNFKEQ. After removal of 2 bases from V and 7 bases from J, the junction contained 10 bases not matched to a gene. This CDR3 comprises 16 residues. CDR3 region: CASSQLDRGGRQPQHF. In nucleotides, the CDR3 is TGTGCCAGCAGCCAACTTGACAGGGGCGGACGGCAGCCCCAGCATTTT.

This chain links TRBV23-1 with TRBJ2-7; D is possibly TRBD2 (6 bases). TRBV23-1 is an ORF; its function is uncertain. This CDR3 has 18 residues. The V gene lost 3 bases and the J gene lost 3 bases, with 24 bases spanning the gap. CDR3 DNA: TGCGCCAGCAGTCACCGGTGGTATCTTGGAGGGATCCTCTACGAGCAGTACTTC. Its protein product is CASSHRWYLGGILYEQYF.

The chain joins TRBV7-3 to TRBJ2-2, with D unclear. Germline CDR1 reads SGHTA; CDR2 reads FQGTGA. V shed 5 bases and J shed 2 bases, with 12 bases lying between them. The CDR3 spans 15 residues. CDR3 residues: CASSPLPINTGELFF. The CDR3 DNA sequence: TGTGCCAGCAGCCCCCTACCGATAAACACCGGGGAGCTGTTTTTT.

This chain joins TRBV3-1 (or the pseudogene TRBV3-2) and TRBJ2-5; D is undetermined. V was shortened by 0 bases and J by 13 bases, with 15 bases between the two germline ends. The CDR3 has 13 amino acids. In germline, CDR1 is LGHDT, CDR2 YNNKEL (reference sequence). CDR3 nucleotides: TGTGCCAGCAGCCAAGATAGAGGCAGTCATCTGTACTTC. Translated: CASSQDRGSHLYF.

V is TRBV6-5 and J is TRBJ2-7; D is uncertain. The V end was cut by 0 bases, the J end by 0 bases, with 9 bases between. This CDR3 spans 15 amino acids. CDR1 and CDR2 (germline): MNHEY, SVGAGI. The CDR3: CASSYSAILSYEQYF. The CDR3 nucleotides read TGTGCCAGCAGTTACTCGGCAATCCTCTCCTACGAGCAGTACTTC.

The chain recombines TRBV18 with TRBJ2-5, with 9 bases fitting TRBD2. This CDR3 is built from 14 residues. Germline loops: CDR1 KGHSH, CDR2 LQKENI. With V trimmed by 7 bases and J by 7 bases, 10 bases remained unmatched. CDR3 protein: CASFGAGGRWTQYF. In DNA, the CDR3 is TGTGCCAGCTTTGGAGCGGGGGGCCGGTGGACCCAGTACTTC.

This clone has only one observation. J is TRBJ2-7 and V is TRBV6-2 or TRBV6-3, with D possibly matching TRBD1 (6 bases). Trimming pared 2 bases from V and 1 base from J, leaving 21 bases between. This CDR3 has 18 residues. The germline V gene encodes CDR1 MNHEY and CDR2 SVGEGT. The CDR3 protein is CASSYGYWGRGHSYEQYF. In nucleotides, the CDR3 is TGTGCCAGCAGTTACGGGTATTGGGGCAGGGGACATTCCTACGAGCAGTACTTC.

The V call is TRBV4-2, the J call TRBJ1-1, with 7 positions matching TRBD1. The CDR3 totals 15 residues. V lost 5 bases to trimming and J lost 3 bases; unmatched junction nucleotides: 9. CDR1 is LGHNA and CDR2 is YNFKEQ in the germline V gene. The CDR3 bases are TGTGCCAGCAGCGACGGCGGACAGGCGGACACTGAAGCTTTCTTT. Protein product: CASSDGGQADTEAFF.

The chain has TRBV7-2 and TRBJ2-7; D possibly corresponds to TRBD1 (6 bases). The CDR3 loop spans 13 amino acids. Germline V gene data show CDR1 as SGHTA and CDR2 as FQGNSA. Trimming removed 1 base at V and 5 bases at J, with 9 bases between. Here the CDR3 DNA reads TGTGCCAGCAGCTTAGACAGGGCCAACGAGCAGTACTTC. This sequence encodes CASSLDRANEQYF. The variable domain in full, with the rest retrieved from reference TRBV7-2 and TRBJ2-7, is GAGVSQSPSNKVTEKGKDVELRCDPISGHTALYWYRQSLGQGLEFLIYFQGNSAPDKSGLPSDRFSAERTGGSVSTLTIQRTQQEDSAVYLCASSLDRANEQYFGPGTRLTVT.

This chain joins TRBV5-1 and TRBJ1-3; possibly TRBD1 for D (5 bases). CDR3 length: 14 residues. The germline CDR1 and CDR2 sequences are SGHRS and YFSETQ. V lost 0 bases to trimming and J lost 6 bases, with 10 bases between them. CDR3 nucleotide sequence: TGCGCCAGCAGCTTGGGACAGCGGGAAAACACCATATATTTT. It is translated as CASSLGQRENTIYF.

The chain couples TRBV19 to TRBJ2-5; 8 nucleotides match TRBD2. Trimming took 0 bases from V and 4 from J; bases not matched to a gene: 10. The CDR3 loop spans 17 amino acids. The germline V gene encodes CDR1 LNHDA and CDR2 SQIVND (reference sequence). The DNA for the CDR3 is TGTGCCAGTAGTATAGATACTAGCGGAGTTGGAGGAGAGACCCAGTACTTC. This sequence encodes CASSIDTSGVGGETQYF.

V usage is TRBV18 and J usage is TRBJ1-2, with 7 nucleotides matching TRBD1. The length of the CDR3 is 17 residues. Germline V gene data show CDR1 as KGHSH and CDR2 as LQKENI. Trimming at V came to 3 bases and at J to 8 bases, leaving 18 bases not matched to a gene. Here the CDR3 DNA reads TGTGCCAGCTCACCCGATCTCGGTGGAGGGGGCGCGGGGGGCTACACCTTC. Translated: CASSPDLGGGGAGGYTF. The full variable domain, with the rest looked up from reference TRBV18 and TRBJ1-2, is NAGVMQNPRHLVRRRGQEARLRCSPMKGHSHVYWYRQLPEEGLKFMVYLQKENIIDESGMPKERFSAEFPKEGPSILRIQQVVRGDSAAYFCASSPDLGGGGAGGYTFGSGTRLTVV.

The rearrangement joins TRBV19 to TRBJ1-2; D might be TRBD1 (6 bases). CDR3 length: 16 amino acids. The germline CDR1 and CDR2 sequences are LNHDA and SQIVND (reference sequence). V gave up 6 bases and J gave up 4 bases, with 21 bases separating them. The DNA for the CDR3 is TGTGCCAGTAGCGGACCCGACAGGTCAGTTCGCTATGGCTACACCTTC. This translates into CASSGPDRSVRYGYTF.

The chain has TRBV11-2 and TRBJ2-7, with 9 positions matching TRBD1. Germline values: CDR1 SGHAT, CDR2 FQNNGV. This CDR3 comprises 14 residues. Trimming at V came to 5 bases and at J to 0 bases, leaving 2 bases not matched to a gene. The CDR3 is CASSTTGGSYEQYF. CDR3 sequence (DNA): TGTGCCAGCAGCACGACAGGGGGCTCCTACGAGCAGTACTTC.

V usage is TRBV9 and J usage is TRBJ2-7, with 8 bases aligning to TRBD1. V was pared by 4 bases and J by 6 bases, with 3 bases of the junction left unmatched. Per germline, CDR1 SGDLS and CDR2 YYNGEE. The CDR3 is 12 residues long. CDR3 in DNA: TGTGCCAGCAGCCTAGACAGGGGCGAGCAGTACTTC. It specifies CASSLDRGEQYF.

The J gene is TRBJ1-2, the V gene TRBV7-2; 7 nucleotides line up with TRBD1. Germline CDR1 and CDR2: SGHTA and FQGNSA. The CDR3 loop spans 13 amino acids. V shed 5 bases and J 12 bases; nucleotides not matched to a gene: 12. This CDR3 reads CASSQGEGWENTF. The CDR3, as DNA: TGTGCCAGCAGCCAGGGGGAAGGTTGGGAGAACACCTTC.

This rearrangement joins TRBV7-3 to TRBJ2-1; TRBD2 matches 7 bases. Germline V gives CDR1 SGHTA, CDR2 FQGTGA. V trimming: 4 bases; J trimming: 1 base; junction bases outside the gene matches: 7. The CDR3 spans 16 residues. The CDR3 sequence: CASSSHGLVSYNEQFF. Here the CDR3 DNA reads TGTGCCAGCAGCTCCCACGGACTAGTTTCCTACAATGAGCAGTTCTTC.

The chain is built from TRBV30 and TRBJ2-7, with D possibly TRBD2 on 6 matching bases. This CDR3 has 15 amino acids. Trimming stripped 3 bases from V and 4 bases from J, with 19 bases between. The germline CDR1 and CDR2 sequences are GTSNPN and SVGIG (reference sequence). CDR3 sequence reads: CAWRSVSGYSYEQYF. DNA of the CDR3: TGTGCCTGGAGGTCGGTTAGCGGTTATTCATACGAGCAGTACTTC.